Many counts were recorded for the clone carrying this TCR beta chain. This specimen belongs to a study of Graves' ophthalmopathy and Graves' hyperthyroidism. Using RNA transcripts, the TCR beta CDR3 regions were amplified. First-round RT-PCR with HTBI primers preceded a second-round multiplex PCR. TCRdb itself ran the multiplex PCR reads through MiXCR, one entry per CDR3 protein. The sample records about 700,000 distinct CDR3 sequences, roughly 41% being singletons. Germline-derived CDR1 and CDR2 are LNHNV and YYDKDF (reference sequence). The CDR3 totals 14 residues. V gave up 6 bases and J gave up 1 base, with 10 bases separating them.

The sequence was collected from an adult man with Graves' ophthalmopathy. The chain employs TRBV15 and TRBJ1-3, with TRBD1 as a possible D gene (6 bases). Input material: peripheral blood. In nucleotides, the CDR3 is TGTGCCACCAGGGGCAGGGGATCTGGAAACACCATATATTTT. Translation: CATRGRGSGNTIYF.